The 5 T cell receptor beta chains below come from one sample, sequenced in a study of post-analysis software for immune sequencing data (dated by TCRdb to about 2015). The method behind the library was PCR. Sequenced using an Illumina HiSeq 2500. To reduce PCR and sequencing biases, unique molecular identifiers were incorporated into the TCR beta cDNA libraries. TCRdb passed the public sequencing reads through fastp at Q25 and MiXCR, retaining productive beta sequences. For every CDR3 protein sequence, its rows merge into one entry that carries the most common genes and DNA. Here the sample has about 190,000 distinct CDR3 sequences; approximately 30% occur a single time. 3% to 3.5% of the sample is in the top ten clones. What the study reported, not specific to this receptor: Significantly higher frequencies in patients than in controls were found for about 5 TRBV segments, including TRBV5-6, TRBV5-1 and TRBV20-1.

No antigen is known for these receptors. Sequencing was done on a sample of blood. These receptors came from a girl aged 2 to 17 with multiple sclerosis.

This clonotype was counted ten times or more. This chain uses TRBV20-1 with TRBJ1-1, with TRBD1 matching 7 bases. Germline V gives CDR1 DFQATT, CDR2 SNEGSKA (reference sequence). V shed 5 bases, J shed 3 bases, and the junction held 15 bases outside the gene matches. The CDR3 is 16 residues long. CDR3 loop: CSARGGAVIPYTEAFF. In DNA, the CDR3 is TGCAGTGCTCGAGGGGGCGCGGTCATTCCGTACACTGAAGCTTTCTTT.

This clonotype showed up just a few times. V is TRBV6-2 or TRBV6-3 and J is TRBJ1-6; no clear D. Germline CDR1 and CDR2: MNHEY and SVGEGT. The V end was cut by 8 bases, the J end by 10 bases, with 12 bases between. The CDR3 runs to 12 residues. The CDR3 region has the DNA TGTGCCAGCGAGACAAGCTACTCACCCCTCCACTTT. It encodes CASETSYSPLHF.

With regard to this clonotype: A single base separates this from a much larger clone, so it may be a read error. The rearrangement links TRBV20-1 to TRBJ2-5; the D gene is possibly TRBD2 (7 bases). In germline, CDR1 is DFQATT, CDR2 SNEGSKA (reference sequence). The CDR3 runs to 14 residues. The CDR3 region is CSARDARGGETRYF. Written as DNA, the CDR3 is TGCAGTGCTAGAGATGCCAGGGGAGGGGAGACCCGGTACTTC.

The V call is TRBV3-1, the J call TRBJ2-1, with 11 bases identical to TRBD2. The germline V gene encodes CDR1 LGHDT and CDR2 YNNKEL (reference sequence). V shed 8 bases and J 7 bases; nucleotides not matched to a gene: 7. The CDR3 consists of 14 residues. The DNA for the CDR3 is TGTGCCAGCGCGTCGCTAGCGGGAGGTAATGAGCAGTTCTTC. This codes for CASASLAGGNEQFF.

This chain connects TRBV27 to TRBJ2-7; D is perhaps TRBD1 or TRBD2 (5 bases each). Germline V CDR1 and CDR2: MNHEY, SMNVEV (reference sequence). The CDR3 sequence is 17 residues long. V was cut by 7 bases and J by 2 bases, with 24 bases left in between. CDR3 coding DNA: TGTGCCAGCAACCTAATTGGGACGCCTCGGACCACCTACGAGCAGTACTTC. Translated: CASNLIGTPRTTYEQYF.